Listed below are T cell receptor beta chains from one sample, sequenced in a study of blood T cell repertoires in COVID-19. Libraries were prepared by immunoSEQ multiplex PCR; TCRdb keeps only in-frame clonotypes and omits some of them. The sample records 350,000 to 450,000 clones, 85% being singletons. What was sequenced was peripheral blood. The receptors originated from a woman between 18 and 29 years old with acute or convalescent COVID-19. Both conserved end residues are part of each CDR3. A D gene is named only where the DNA matches it firmly. A row's size may be missing; if present it is once, few, many or a size class.

TRBJ2-7,-,-,TRBV28,TGTGCCAGCAGTTTATCAGTGACTACCTACGAGCAGTACTTC,CASSLSVTTYEQYF
TRBJ2-7,-,TRBD2,TRBV6-5,TGTGCCAGCAGTTCCTTAGCGGGAGGAACCTACGAGCAGTACTTC,CASSSLAGGTYEQYF
TRBJ1-4,-,TRBD1,TRBV3-1/TRBV3-2,TGTGCCAGCAGCCAGGAAGGGACAGGGGAAGAAGAAAAACTGTTTTTT,CASSQEGTGEEEKLFF
TRBJ1-1,-,-,TRBV3-1/TRBV3-2,TGTGCCAGCAGCCCACAGGGTTCGGTCACTGAAGCTTTCTTT,CASSPQGSVTEAFF
TRBJ1-5,few,-,TRBV19,TGTGCCAGCAGAACAGGGAAAGATCAGCCCCAGCATTTT,CASRTGKDQPQHF
TRBJ2-1,-,-,TRBV11-2,TGTGCCAGCAGCTTAGATTGGGCGGGGATTGGCAATGAGCAGTTCTTC,CASSLDWAGIGNEQFF
TRBJ2-7,-,TRBD1,TRBV19,TGTGCCAGTAGGGGGACAGTCCCCTACGAGCAGTACTTC,CASRGTVPYEQYF
TRBJ1-2,once,-,TRBV7-8,TGTGCCAGCAGCTTAGTGCTACAGGGTAACTATGGCTACACCTTC,CASSLVLQGNYGYTF
TRBJ2-3,-,TRBD2,TRBV9,TGTGCCAGCAGCGTAGCTTCTAGCGGGGGAAACACAGATACGCAGTATTTT,CASSVASSGGNTDTQYF
TRBJ2-1,-,-,TRBV18,TGTGCCAGCTCACCGGGCGTTAGCTCCTACAATGAGCAGTTCTTC,CASSPGVSSYNEQFF
TRBJ1-2,-,TRBD1,TRBV18,TGTGCCAGCTCACCCGTACAGGGGGATGGCTACACCTTC,CASSPVQGDGYTF
TRBJ1-1,few,-,TRBV3-1/TRBV3-2,TGTGCCAGCAGCCTGACACCGCAGAACACTGAAGCTTTCTTT,CASSLTPQNTEAFF
TRBJ1-4,-,-,TRBV11-2,TGTGCCAGCAGCTTAGATGCAGGAATACATTCGCATGAAAAACTGTTTTTT,CASSLDAGIHSHEKLFF
TRBJ2-7,-,TRBD1,TRBV18,TGTGCCAGTAATCCGGGACAGGAATTCGACGAGCAGTACTTC,CASNPGQEFDEQYF
TRBJ2-2,-,-,TRBV5-1,TGCGCCAGCAGCCCAGGCACCGGGGAGCTGTTTTTT,CASSPGTGELFF
TRBJ2-3,-,TRBD2,TRBV7-3,TGTGCCAGCAGCTCCCGGGGACTAGCGACAGATACGCAGTATTTT,CASSSRGLATDTQYF
TRBJ2-7,once,TRBD2,TRBV9,TGTGCCAGCAGCGGAACTAGCGGGTGGGTCTACGAGCAGTACTTC,CASSGTSGWVYEQYF
TRBJ1-1,-,-,TRBV5-5,TGTGCCAGCAGCTTTTCAGGTGACACTGAAGCTTTCTTT,CASSFSGDTEAFF
TRBJ1-4,-,-,TRBV28,TGTGCCAGCAGTTTCGCAGGGGTTGCAACTAATGAAAAACTGTTTTTT,CASSFAGVATNEKLFF
TRBJ2-5,-,-,TRBV4-1,TGCGCCAGCAGCCCAAGGGATAAGGAGGTGAGAGAGACCCAGTACTTC,CASSPRDKEVRETQYF
TRBJ1-1,-,-,TRBV9,TGTGCCAGCAGCGTAGACGGTTCGAACACTGAAGCTTTCTTT,CASSVDGSNTEAFF
TRBJ1-1,once,-,TRBV12-5,TGTGCTAGTGGAAGGGGGAACACTGAAGCTTTCTTT,CASGRGNTEAFF
TRBJ1-2,-,-,TRBV6-5,TGTGCCAGCGCCCTCCGGGGGGGCGATGGCTACACCTTC,CASALRGGDGYTF
TRBJ1-1,-,-,TRBV5-1,TGCGCCAGCAGCTTGGCCGCCCTGAGGGACACTGAAGCTTTCTTT,CASSLAALRDTEAFF
TRBJ1-2,few,-,TRBV19,TGTGCCAGTAGTATAGTACGCGCAGGATGGGACACTAACTATGGCTACACCTTC,CASSIVRAGWDTNYGYTF
TRBJ1-5,-,TRBD1,TRBV6-5,TGTGCCAGCACCTCGACAGGGACTCAGCCCCAGCATTTT,CASTSTGTQPQHF
TRBJ2-3,-,TRBD2,TRBV3-1/TRBV3-2,TGTGCCAGCAGCCAAGACAAGGGACTACCGACTCATACGCAGTATTTT,CASSQDKGLPTHTQYF
TRBJ1-2,-,-,TRBV6-5,TGTGCCAGCAGCCGAGTTCCAGGGGAAGGCTACACCTTC,CASSRVPGEGYTF
TRBJ2-2,few,-,TRBV6-5,TGTGCCACCGACAGTGAAACCGGGGAGCTGTTTTTT,CATDSETGELFF
TRBJ1-4,-,-,TRBV5-5,TGTGCCAGCAGCTTCGGGGGAATGAATGAAAAACTGTTTTTT,CASSFGGMNEKLFF
TRBJ1-5,-,-,TRBV11-2,TGTGCCAGCAGTCAAGCGGGTTCGAATCAGCCCCAGCATTTT,CASSQAGSNQPQHF
TRBJ1-5,-,-,TRBV9,TGTGCCAGCAGCGCGAGCGGGACCAATCAGCCCCAGCATTTT,CASSASGTNQPQHF
TRBJ2-1,once,TRBD1,TRBV28,TGTGCCAGCAGTCCCGGGACAGGGGGCTGGAATGAGCAGTTCTTC,CASSPGTGGWNEQFF
TRBJ2-7,-,TRBD1,TRBV24-1,TGTGCCACCAGTGAGGGGGCCGGGACAGACTCCTACGAGCAGTACTTC,CATSEGAGTDSYEQYF
TRBJ1-5,few,-,TRBV2,TGTGCCAGCAGTGAAGCGCTTTATCGGGATCAGCCCCAGCATTTT,CASSEALYRDQPQHF
TRBJ2-1,once,-,TRBV5-1,TGCGCCAGCACTCAAATCGGGACTGGCTCCTACAATGAGCAGTTCTTC,CASTQIGTGSYNEQFF
TRBJ1-1,-,-,TRBV19,TGTGCCAGTAGTATAAAAACTCGAGTTTCGGGCACTGAAGCTTTCTTT,CASSIKTRVSGTEAFF
TRBJ2-5,-,-,TRBV18,TGTGCCAGCTCATCCTGGACGGGAAACGCGGAGACCCAGTACTTC,CASSSWTGNAETQYF
TRBJ2-2,once,-,TRBV30,TGTGCCTGGACCTCACAGGGAACGAACACCGGGGAGCTGTTTTTT,CAWTSQGTNTGELFF
TRBJ2-5,-,TRBD1,TRBV5-1,TGCGCCAGCACCCTGACAGGGGGCGCGCGAGAAGAGACCCAGTACTTC,CASTLTGGAREETQYF
TRBJ2-1,-,-,TRBV18,TGTGCCAGCTCACCACAGGGGTATCCGATGCACAATGAGCAGTTCTTC,CASSPQGYPMHNEQFF
TRBJ1-4,-,-,TRBV19,TGTGCCAGTATCTCTCCCCGGGAAAAACTGTTTTTT,CASISPREKLFF
TRBJ1-1,many,-,TRBV5-1,TGCGCCAGCAGCATAGACAGGCCGAACACTGAAGCTTTCTTT,CASSIDRPNTEAFF
TRBJ2-7,-,-,TRBV29-1,TGCAGCGCGACAGGAGCATACTCCTACGAGCAGTACTTC,CSATGAYSYEQYF
TRBJ2-1,-,TRBD2,TRBV2,TGTGCCAGCAGGGGGGGGACTAGTGAGCAGTTCTTC,CASRGGTSEQFF
TRBJ1-2,-,TRBD1,TRBV30,TGTGCCTGGAGTGTACCGCGACAGGGTGATGGCTACACCTTC,CAWSVPRQGDGYTF
TRBJ1-1,-,TRBD1,TRBV27,TGTGCCAGCAGTCCCAGGACAGGAATCGGGAACACTGAAGCTTTCTTT,CASSPRTGIGNTEAFF
TRBJ2-2,-,-,TRBV7-7,TGTGCCAGCAGCACGGGACAAACCGGGGAGCTGTTTTTT,CASSTGQTGELFF
TRBJ1-5,-,-,TRBV12-3/TRBV12-4,TGTGCCAGCAGCCGACAGGCCAATCAGCCCCAGCATTTT,CASSRQANQPQHF
TRBJ2-5,-,-,TRBV12-3/TRBV12-4,TGTGCCAGCAGTTGGACACTACAAGAGACCCAGTACTTC,CASSWTLQETQYF
TRBJ1-1,-,-,TRBV5-1,TGCGCCAGCAGTCTCGACAGTGTGAACACTGAAGCTTTCTTT,CASSLDSVNTEAFF
TRBJ2-5,-,-,TRBV9,TGTGCCAGCAGCGTAGCTTTCGAGACCCAGTACTTC,CASSVAFETQYF
TRBJ2-1,-,TRBD1,TRBV10-3,TGTGCCATCAGTGACCCGGGACAGGGGGCCTACAATGAGCAGTTCTTC,CAISDPGQGAYNEQFF
TRBJ2-7,few,TRBD2,TRBV7-9,TGTGCCAGCAGCTTCAGGGAGCTAGCGGGATTGGACGAGCAGTACTTC,CASSFRELAGLDEQYF
TRBJ1-1,-,-,TRBV30,TGTGCCTGGAGTATACAGGGCCAGGAAGCTTTCTTT,CAWSIQGQEAFF